This note documents a single T cell receptor beta chain sequence. The target of this receptor is not known. The sample holds no much larger clone one base away, and base qualities are not on file. V lost 0 bases and J lost 7 bases; the stretch between them is 9 bases long. CDR1 LGHDT and CDR2 YNNKEL are derived from the germline V gene (reference sequence). The CDR3 goes from the cysteine to the phenylalanine over 13 residues. Just CDR3 DNA is preserved here, 39 bases in frame from base 1. A case-control design nested within a healthcare worker cohort in London, UK, was used, with weekly nasopharyngeal swab PCR tests and blood sampling performed. Healthcare workers were recruited between 23 and 31 March 2020, during the week of the UK lockdown, and were followed weekly for up to roughly 16 weeks. The data stem from a study of early T cells in non-severe SARS-CoV-2 infection (dated by TCRdb to 2020 to 2022). For the study in its entirety: Because TCR sequencing relied on bulk RNA taken from unsorted whole blood, pairing of alpha and beta chains was not possible. General findings and caveats noted by the study authors: VDJdb matching was skewed toward anti-spike CD8 responses, so virus-specific expansions were likely underestimated and private and CD4 specificities were missed.

Preparation of the library involved 5' RACE. Sequenced using a NextSeq 500. The TCR library protocol attached unique molecular identifiers to individual cDNA molecules to correct for sequencing error and PCR bias. Sequencing covered both TCR alpha and beta chains, and within each sample the abundances of alpha and beta sequences were tightly co-correlated. On the authors' methods: Decombinator V4 was used to perform V gene, J gene and CDR3 annotation of TCR sequences. Expanded TCRs were defined as changing significantly between any two time points under a Poisson model with p below 0.0001. TCR abundances were normalised to the total number of TCRs sequenced in each sample and reported as counts per million. TRAV1-2 paired with TRAJ12, TRAJ20 or TRAJ33 defined MAIT TCRs, while TRAV10 paired with TRAJ18 defined iNKT TCRs. VDJdb, accessed on 1 November 2021, was searched for TCRs annotated for CMV, EBV and SARS-CoV-2, and TCRs annotated for more than one antigen were excluded. TCRdb reprocessed the public reads (quality trimming at Q25 with fastp, clone calling with MiXCR) and kept in-frame beta chains. Entries that share a CDR3 protein sequence are merged under the most common genes and DNA. The V and J calls shown here were made by TCRdb, not taken from the authors' results. The sample table contains more than 55,000 distinct CDR3 sequences; only one count was recorded for around 13% of them. Around 4.6% of the sample comes from the top ten.

The receptor chain draws on TRBV3-1 and TRBJ1-2; D gene: possibly TRBD1, on 5 matching bases. The clonotype comes from an adult who was a healthcare worker with PCR-confirmed SARS-CoV-2 infection or an uninfected control (not recorded which). Sequencing was performed on whole blood. The DNA sequence reads TGTGCCAGCAGCCAAGATCCAGGGATTGGCTACACCTTC. The resulting protein is CASSQDPGIGYTF.